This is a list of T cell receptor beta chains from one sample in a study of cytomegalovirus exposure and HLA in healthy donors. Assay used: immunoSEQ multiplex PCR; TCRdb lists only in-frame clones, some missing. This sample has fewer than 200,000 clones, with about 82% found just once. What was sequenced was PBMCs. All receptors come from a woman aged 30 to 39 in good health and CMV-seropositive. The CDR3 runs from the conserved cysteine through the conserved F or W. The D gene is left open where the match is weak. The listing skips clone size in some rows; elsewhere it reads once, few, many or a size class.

TGTGCCAGCAGCCCACAGGGCCCGCGGACTAATGAAAAACTGTTTTTT CASSPQGPRTNEKLFF TRBJ1-4 TRBV7-9 NA NA
TGTGCCAGCAGCCAAGAGAGGGCCCTCGAAGCTTTCTTT CASSQERALEAFF TRBJ1-1 TRBV5-4 NA few
TGTGCCAGCATCACCTTAGCCAGTCCCTACGAGCAGTACTTC CASITLASPYEQYF TRBJ2-7 TRBV6-1 NA NA
TGTGCCAGCAGTTACTTGACAGGACCAAGGGAAAAACTGTTTTTT CASSYLTGPREKLFF TRBJ1-4 TRBV6-5 NA few
TGTACCAGCAGTGTCTCGGGGGTGTCTGGAAACACCATATATTTT CTSSVSGVSGNTIYF TRBJ1-3 TRBV2 NA once
TGCAGCGTCTTGACAGACGTGAACACTGAAGCTTTCTTT CSVLTDVNTEAFF TRBJ1-1 TRBV29-1 NA NA
TGCAGCGTTGCGGGACAGGGGCCCGGGGAGACCCAGTACTTC CSVAGQGPGETQYF TRBJ2-5 TRBV29-1 TRBD1 NA
TGCGCCAGCAGCCAAGTTCGAATTGACAGGGAATCCTACGAGCAGTACTTC CASSQVRIDRESYEQYF TRBJ2-7 TRBV4-1 TRBD1 NA
TGTGCCAGCAGCCTGGGGCCTCTGACCTACAATGAGCAGTTCTTC CASSLGPLTYNEQFF TRBJ2-1 TRBV7-2 NA NA
TGTGCCAGCAGCTTAGATTCGGGGAACTACCAGTTCTTC CASSLDSGNYQFF TRBJ2-1 TRBV11-2 NA NA
TGTGCCAGTAGTACTTCCGCGGGGGGGGAGACCCAGTACTTC CASSTSAGGETQYF TRBJ2-5 TRBV19 TRBD2 NA
TGTTCCAGCAGCGGCCGGACAGGGGGCATCCTTCGGAACACCGGGGAGCTGTTTTTT CSSSGRTGGILRNTGELFF TRBJ2-2 TRBV7-9 TRBD1 NA
TGCGCCAGCAGCTTGGGGCAGACTACAGATACGCAGTATTTT CASSLGQTTDTQYF TRBJ2-3 TRBV5-1 NA few
TGTGCCAGCAGCAACCCCGGGGGGGCTGATGATGAGCAGTTCTTC CASSNPGGADDEQFF TRBJ2-1 TRBV6-5 TRBD2 NA
TGTGCCATCAGTGATAGTACCCACTCTGGGGCCAACGTCCTGACTTTC CAISDSTHSGANVLTF TRBJ2-6 TRBV10-3 NA few
TGTGCCAGCAGCTTATTAAAGGGAGGGGACGAAAAACTGTTTTTT CASSLLKGGDEKLFF TRBJ1-4 TRBV7-9 NA NA
TGCGCCAGCAGCCAAGATGGAGATTGGAATCAGCCCCAGCATTTT CASSQDGDWNQPQHF TRBJ1-5 TRBV4-3 NA NA
TGTGCCAGTAGGGGACGGGGGATCTATAGCAATCAGCCCCAGCATTTT CASRGRGIYSNQPQHF TRBJ1-5 TRBV19 NA NA
TGTGCCAGTAGTTTCGACCGTGGACGGGGCTCTGGGGCCAACGTCCTGACTTTC CASSFDRGRGSGANVLTF TRBJ2-6 TRBV19 NA NA
TGTGCCAGCAGCTTGGTACAGGCCAACGAGCAGTACTTC CASSLVQANEQYF TRBJ2-7 TRBV5-6 NA NA
TGTGCCAGCAGCTTACGGCGGGGGGGAATGCAGTACTTC CASSLRRGGMQYF TRBJ2-7 TRBV7-2 TRBD2 NA
TGTTCCAGCAGCTTGGATACAGGGGGGAACACTGAAGCTTTCTTT CSSSLDTGGNTEAFF TRBJ1-1 TRBV7-9 TRBD1 NA
TGTGCCAGCAGTGAAATGCGACAAGAGACCCAGTACTTC CASSEMRQETQYF TRBJ2-5 TRBV2 NA NA
TGTGCCAGCAGCTTACAGGCAGGGTACCCCGACAACGTCCTGACTTTC CASSLQAGYPDNVLTF TRBJ2-6 TRBV7-3 NA NA
TGTGCCAGCAGCCTCAGACAGTCCAACTATGGCTACACCTTC CASSLRQSNYGYTF TRBJ1-2 TRBV28 NA few
TGTGCCAGCCAACCCGCGGGGGGGCCTTACAATGAGCAGTTCTTC CASQPAGGPYNEQFF TRBJ2-1 TRBV7-9 TRBD2 NA
TGTGCCAGCAGCTTAAAGGGAGAATACGGTGCCGGCTACACCTTC CASSLKGEYGAGYTF TRBJ1-2 TRBV7-2 NA NA
TGCGCCAGCAGCCACGGACAGGGTCGATCTGGAAACACCATATATTTT CASSHGQGRSGNTIYF TRBJ1-3 TRBV4-1 TRBD1 few
TGTGCCAGCAGCTCTGACATTAGCAATCAGCCCCAGCATTTT CASSSDISNQPQHF TRBJ1-5 TRBV28 NA NA